One sample yielded the 21 T cell receptor beta chains listed below, sequenced in a study of T-cell reconstitution after alpha-beta-depleted transplantation in children. Researchers prepared the TCRbeta library using unique molecular identifiers, the study reports. TCRdb used MiXCR to reprocess the PCR reads, holding one entry per CDR3 protein. This table has about 250,000 distinct CDR3 sequences, 20% to 30% appearing once. Sequenced material: PBMCs, mostly from graft donor cells, taken 360 days after TCRalphabeta/CD19-depleted stem cell transplant. The source of these receptors is a female patient between 2 and 15 years old who had a stem cell transplant for congenital amegakaryocytic thrombocytopenia, so the T cells may come from the graft donor.

This chain links TRBV5-6 with TRBJ2-5; D unclear. Trimming removed 6 bases at V and 5 bases at J, with 11 bases between. The CDR3 length is 12 residues. CDR1 SGHDT and CDR2 YYEEEE come from the germline V gene. The CDR3 nucleotides are TGTGCCAGCACCGCCCTGGTGGAGACCCAGTACTTC. It encodes CASTALVETQYF. The full variable domain, in which reference TRBV5-6 and TRBJ2-5 provide the parts outside the CDR3, is DAGVTQSPTHLIKTRGQQVTLRCSPKSGHDTVSWYQQALGQGPQFIFQYYEEEERQRGNFPDRFSGHQFPNYSSELNVNALLLGDSALYLCASTALVETQYFGPGTRLLVL.

The chain couples TRBV5-5 to TRBJ2-5; D unclear. The V gene's germline CDR1 is SGHKS and CDR2 YYEKEE (reference sequence). There are 13 residues in the CDR3. The V end lost 1 base, the J end lost 0 bases, and 4 bases lay between the germline ends. The CDR3 region is CASSLLYQETQYF. CDR3 in DNA: TGTGCCAGCAGCTTGTTGTACCAAGAGACCCAGTACTTC.

This rearrangement joins TRBV6-2 or TRBV6-3 to TRBJ1-1; 8 bases agree with TRBD1. The CDR3 totals 18 residues. Germline CDR1 and CDR2: MNHEY and SVGEGT. The trim removed 0 bases at V and 1 base at J, leaving 10 bases unmatched. The CDR3 loop reads CASSYSTLGTGSNTEAFF. The CDR3 nucleotides are TGTGCCAGCAGTTACTCGACTCTAGGGACAGGTTCGAACACTGAAGCTTTCTTT.

The CDR3 here is CASSRSSGGFDTQYF. CDR3 DNA sequence: TGTGCCAGCAGCAGATCTAGCGGGGGTTTCGATACGCAGTATTTT. This chain uses TRBV21-1 with TRBJ2-3; TRBD2 was called by the table and not checked on the DNA. TRBV21-1 is a listed pseudogene. The CDR3 has 15 residues.

This clonotype has more than one count but fewer than ten. V and J are TRBV20-1 and TRBJ2-1; D is unresolved. Trimming shortened V by 4 bases and J by 8 bases, and 9 bases separated the two germline ends. The germline V gene encodes CDR1 DFQATT and CDR2 SNEGSKA (reference sequence). CDR3 length: 11 residues. CDR3 amino acids: CSANRGDEQFF. The CDR3, as DNA: TGCAGTGCTAATAGAGGAGATGAGCAGTTCTTC.

A note on this clonotype: A much bigger clone sits one base away, suggesting this may be a read error. This chain joins TRBV15 and TRBJ2-1; TRBD1 matches 7 bases. This CDR3 contains 16 residues. Germline CDR1 reads LNHNV; CDR2 reads YYDKDF (reference sequence). CDR3 region: CATSRIRQGIYNEHFF. For the CDR3, the DNA is TGTGCCACCAGCAGAATTAGACAGGGTATCTACAATGAGCACTTCTTC.

This clonotype was recorded only once. In nucleotides, the CDR3 is TGTGCCAGTAGTATTGCGGGGCAAAGCTCCTACGAGCAGTACTTC. Translated: CASSIAGQSSYEQYF. V and J are TRBV19 and TRBJ2-7, with D perhaps matching TRBD2 (6 bases). Germline V gene data show CDR1 as LNHDA and CDR2 as SQIVND (reference sequence). Trimming left V 3 bases short and J 0 bases short, with 12 bases between. The CDR3 covers 15 residues.

V gene TRBV20-1 combines with J gene TRBJ1-2; no firm D call. The CDR3 runs to 12 residues. Trimming cost V 1 base and J 8 bases, with 11 bases left between them. Germline assignment: CDR1 DFQATT and CDR2 SNEGSKA (reference sequence). Here the CDR3 DNA reads TGCAGTGCTAGAGGAGGTGTGGAGGGCTACACCTTC. It specifies CSARGGVEGYTF.

This clonotype was found a few times. The chain joins TRBV25-1 to TRBJ2-1; D perhaps matches TRBD2 (5 bases). Trimming removed 3 bases from V and 4 bases from J, with 7 bases in between. Germline V gene lookup returns CDR1 MGHDK and CDR2 SYGVNS. The CDR3 contains 13 residues. CDR3 bases: TGTGCCAGCAGTGACCCGGGATACAATGAGCAGTTCTTC. It specifies CASSDPGYNEQFF.

This clonotype was picked up many times. This chain connects TRBV10-3 to TRBJ1-1, with D unresolved. The germline CDR1 and CDR2 sequences are ENHRY and SYGVKD. The CDR3 has 12 residues. V shed 1 base and J shed 4 bases, with 4 bases lying between them. Here the CDR3 reads CAISEFGTEAFF. The CDR3 DNA sequence: TGTGCCATCAGTGAGTTCGGCACTGAAGCTTTCTTT.

The rearrangement joins TRBV6-5 to TRBJ2-3; D perhaps matches TRBD2 (5 bases). Trimming left V 2 bases short and J 5 bases short, with 14 bases between. Germline values: CDR1 MNHEY, CDR2 SVGAGI. This CDR3 spans 15 amino acids. This chain's CDR3 is CASSYLAGWRDTQYF. DNA for the CDR3: TGTGCCAGCAGTTACCTCGCGGGTTGGAGAGATACGCAGTATTTT.

The rearrangement links TRBV15 to TRBJ2-1; D remains unclear. The germline gives CDR1 LNHNV, CDR2 YYDKDF (reference sequence). The CDR3 extends over 14 amino acids. V was shortened by 0 bases and J by 8 bases, with 11 bases between the two germline ends. The CDR3 bases are TGTGCCACCAGCAGAGATCGTGGTGGCGATGAGCAGTTCTTC. It codes for CATSRDRGGDEQFF.

This clonotype came up a few times. The junction shows a germline mismatch at one end, possibly a read error. The chain combines TRBV27 with TRBJ2-3; no firm D call. The CDR3 has 16 residues. Germline assignment: CDR1 MNHEY and CDR2 SMNVEV (reference sequence). CDR3 bases: TGTGCCAGTAGTTTATCATTAGGGATCGGCACAGATACGCAGTATTTT. This gives the protein CASSLSLGIGTDTQYF.

The chain carries TRBV27 and TRBJ2-7; the D is unclear. Trimming stripped 4 bases from V and 5 bases from J, with 12 bases between. The CDR3 spans 13 residues. Germline CDR1 reads MNHEY; CDR2 reads SMNVEV (reference sequence). CDR3 in DNA: TGTGCCAGCAGTTCCGAGCGAATGGACGAGCAGTACTTC. Its protein product is CASSSERMDEQYF.

J is TRBJ2-1 and V is TRBV12-3 or TRBV12-4; TRBD2 aligns across 8 bases. The CDR3 length is 16 residues. V lost 5 bases and J lost 7; bases outside the gene matches: 13. The CDR3 DNA follows: TGTGCCAGCAGTCCCGGGGGGGTGGGGGTGGGAAATGAGCAGTTCTTC. The encoded protein is CASSPGGVGVGNEQFF.

The rearrangement links TRBV19 to TRBJ2-3; the D gene is possibly TRBD2 (5 bases). The CDR3 is 15 amino acids. V was trimmed by 0 bases and J by 2 bases, leaving 9 bases between them. Germline V gene lookup returns CDR1 LNHDA and CDR2 SQIVND (reference sequence). CDR3 sequence (DNA): TGTGCCAGTAGTATAGACAGGACTGACACAGATACGCAGTATTTT. It yields the protein CASSIDRTDTDTQYF. Supplemented by reference TRBV19 and TRBJ2-3, the full variable domain reads DGGITQSPKYLFRKEGQNVTLSCEQNLNHDAMYWYRQDPGQGLRLIYYSQIVNDFQKGDIAEGYSVSREKKESFPLTVTSAQKNPTAFYLCASSIDRTDTDTQYFGPGTRLTVL.

This clonotype was detected a few times. The chain links TRBV15 to TRBJ2-7; TRBD1 aligns across 10 bases. With 5 bases clipped from V and 2 bases from J, the junction kept 12 bases outside the gene matches. This CDR3 has 17 residues. CDR1 LNHNV and CDR2 YYDKDF come from the germline V gene (reference sequence). CDR3: CATSGSSGTGVTYEQYF. CDR3 bases: TGTGCCACCAGCGGCAGCTCCGGGACAGGGGTTACCTACGAGCAGTACTTC.

This clonotype was counted only a few times. The gene calls are TRBV6-1 and TRBJ1-2, with 8 bases aligning to TRBD1. CDR1 is MNHNS and CDR2 is SASEGT in the germline V gene. The CDR3 covers 13 residues. Trimming took 5 bases from V and 4 from J; bases not matched to a gene: 3. CDR3 residues: CASSRQGTYGYTF. The CDR3 DNA sequence: TGTGCCAGCAGTCGACAGGGGACCTATGGCTACACCTTC.

CDR3 residues: CASSPSSGSSYNEQFF. CDR3 DNA: TGTGCCAGCAGTCCCTCTAGCGGGAGCTCCTACAATGAGCAGTTCTTC. The chain uses TRBV28 and TRBJ2-1; 10 nucleotides line up with TRBD2. CDR3 length equals 16 residues. Unmatched junction bases numbered 4, after V lost 5 bases and J lost 0 bases. Germline V gene sequence: CDR1 MDHEN, CDR2 SYDVKM.

This chain's CDR3 is CASSYSKWIEAFF. The CDR3 DNA is TGTGCCAGCAGTTACTCGAAATGGATTGAAGCTTTCTTT. The chain recombines TRBV6-6 with TRBJ1-1, with D hard to call. Per the germline V gene, CDR1 is MNHNY and CDR2 is SVGAGI (reference sequence). The CDR3 covers 13 residues. Trimming cost V 0 bases and J 7 bases, with 9 bases left between them.

This clonotype showed up just a few times. The chain is built from TRBV5-4 and TRBJ2-3; D ambiguous. With 4 bases removed from V and 4 bases from J, the gap between germline ends came to 13 bases. The germline V gene encodes CDR1 SGHNT and CDR2 YYREEE (reference sequence). This CDR3 has 14 amino acids. This CDR3 is CASSQDPKPDTQYF. As DNA, the CDR3 is TGTGCCAGCAGCCAGGACCCGAAACCAGATACGCAGTATTTT. Complete variable domain (other parts from reference TRBV5-4 and TRBJ2-3): ETGVTQSPTHLIKTRGQQVTLRCSSQSGHNTVSWYQQALGQGPQFIFQYYREEENGRGNFPPRFSGLQFPNYSSELNVNALELDDSALYLCASSQDPKPDTQYFGPGTRLTVL.